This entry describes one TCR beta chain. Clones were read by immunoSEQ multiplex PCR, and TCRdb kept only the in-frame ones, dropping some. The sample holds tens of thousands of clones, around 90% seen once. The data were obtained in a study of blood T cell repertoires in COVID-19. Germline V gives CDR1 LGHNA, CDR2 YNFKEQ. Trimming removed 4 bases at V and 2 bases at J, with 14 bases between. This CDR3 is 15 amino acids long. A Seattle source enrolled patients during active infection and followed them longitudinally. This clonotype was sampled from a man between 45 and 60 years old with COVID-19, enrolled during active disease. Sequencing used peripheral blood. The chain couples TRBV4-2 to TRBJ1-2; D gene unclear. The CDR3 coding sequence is TGTGCCAGCAGCCCAAGAGTTACAGAAAACTATGGCTACACCTTC. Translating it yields CASSPRVTENYGYTF.